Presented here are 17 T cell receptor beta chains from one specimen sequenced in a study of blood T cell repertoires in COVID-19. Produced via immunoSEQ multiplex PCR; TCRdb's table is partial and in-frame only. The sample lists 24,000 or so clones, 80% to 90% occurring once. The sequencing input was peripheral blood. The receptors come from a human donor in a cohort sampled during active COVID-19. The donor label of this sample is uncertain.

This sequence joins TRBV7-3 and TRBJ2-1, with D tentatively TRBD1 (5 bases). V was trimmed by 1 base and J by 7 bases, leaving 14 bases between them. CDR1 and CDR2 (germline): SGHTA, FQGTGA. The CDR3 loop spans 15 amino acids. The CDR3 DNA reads TGTGCCAGCAGCTTAAATCCGGCAGGGATAAATGAGCAGTTCTTC. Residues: CASSLNPAGINEQFF.

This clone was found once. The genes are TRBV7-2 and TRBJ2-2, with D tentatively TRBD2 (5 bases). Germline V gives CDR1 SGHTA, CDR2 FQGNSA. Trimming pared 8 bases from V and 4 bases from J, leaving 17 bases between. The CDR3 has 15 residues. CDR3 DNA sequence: TGTGCCAGCCCCCCTGCCGGGAAGGTCACCGGGGAGCTGTTTTTT. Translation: CASPPAGKVTGELFF.

Here the CDR3 DNA reads TGCGCCAGCAGCTTGGGACAGATACAAGAGACCCAGTACTTC. Protein sequence: CASSLGQIQETQYF. The V and J genes are TRBV5-1 and TRBJ2-5; the D gene is possibly TRBD1 (5 bases). This CDR3 contains 14 residues. V was shortened by 0 bases and J by 2 bases, with 8 bases between the two germline ends. Germline V CDR1 and CDR2: SGHRS, YFSETQ.

For the CDR3, the DNA is TGTGCCATCAGTGATGTGCCCTCGCCTATAGAGCAGTACTTC. It yields the protein CAISDVPSPIEQYF. The V gene is TRBV10-3, the J gene TRBJ2-7, with D hard to call. The V gene lost 3 bases and the J gene lost 7 bases, with 16 bases spanning the gap. Per germline, CDR1 ENHRY and CDR2 SYGVKD. This CDR3 region has 14 residues.

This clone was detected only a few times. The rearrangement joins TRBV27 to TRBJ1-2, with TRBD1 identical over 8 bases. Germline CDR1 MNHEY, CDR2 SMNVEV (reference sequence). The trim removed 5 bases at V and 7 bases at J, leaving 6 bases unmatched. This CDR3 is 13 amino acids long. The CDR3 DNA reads TGTGCCAGCAGTGGTCACGACAGGGGTGGCTACACCTTC. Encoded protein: CASSGHDRGGYTF.

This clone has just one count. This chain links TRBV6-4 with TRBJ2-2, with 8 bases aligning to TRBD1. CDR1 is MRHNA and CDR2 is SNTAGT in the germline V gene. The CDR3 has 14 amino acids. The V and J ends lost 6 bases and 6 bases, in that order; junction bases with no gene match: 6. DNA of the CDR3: TGTGCCAGCAGCGGGGACAGGACGTCCGGGGAGCTGTTTTTT. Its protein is CASSGDRTSGELFF.

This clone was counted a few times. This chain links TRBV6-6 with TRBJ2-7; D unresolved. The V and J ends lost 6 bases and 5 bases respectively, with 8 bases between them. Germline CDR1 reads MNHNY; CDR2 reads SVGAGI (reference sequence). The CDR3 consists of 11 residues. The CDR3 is CASSAVDEQYF. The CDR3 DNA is TGTGCCAGCAGCGCGGTTGACGAGCAGTACTTC.

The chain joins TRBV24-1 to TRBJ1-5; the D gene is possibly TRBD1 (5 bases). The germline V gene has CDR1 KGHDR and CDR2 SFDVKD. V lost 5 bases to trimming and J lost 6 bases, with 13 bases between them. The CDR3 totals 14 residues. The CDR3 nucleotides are TGTGCCACCAGTGGTCAGGGTTGGAGTCAGCCCCAGCATTTT. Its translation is CATSGQGWSQPQHF.

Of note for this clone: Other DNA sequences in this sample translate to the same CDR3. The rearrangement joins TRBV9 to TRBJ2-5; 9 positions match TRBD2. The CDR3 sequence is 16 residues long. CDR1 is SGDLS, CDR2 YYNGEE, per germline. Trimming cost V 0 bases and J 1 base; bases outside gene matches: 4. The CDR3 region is CASSVGSGGLQETQYF. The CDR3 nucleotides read TGTGCCAGCAGCGTAGGGAGCGGGGGGCTCCAAGAGACCCAGTACTTC.

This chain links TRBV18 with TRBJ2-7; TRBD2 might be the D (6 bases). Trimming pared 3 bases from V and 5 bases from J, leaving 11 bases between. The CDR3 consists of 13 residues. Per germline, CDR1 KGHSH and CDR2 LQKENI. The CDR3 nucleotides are TGTGCCAGCTCACCGGGGCGCGGGGACGAGCAGTACTTC. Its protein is CASSPGRGDEQYF.

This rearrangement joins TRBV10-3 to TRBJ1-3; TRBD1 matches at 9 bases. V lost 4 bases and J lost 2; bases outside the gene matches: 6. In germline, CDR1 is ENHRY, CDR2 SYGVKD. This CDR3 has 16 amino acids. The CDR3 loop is CAISATGTGTGNTIYF. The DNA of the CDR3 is TGTGCCATCAGTGCAACCGGGACAGGGACTGGAAACACCATATATTTT.

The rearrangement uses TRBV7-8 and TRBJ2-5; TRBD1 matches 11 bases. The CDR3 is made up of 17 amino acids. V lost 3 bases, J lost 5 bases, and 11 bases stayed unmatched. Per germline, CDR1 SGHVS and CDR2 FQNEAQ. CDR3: CASSFWSGTGGGETQYF. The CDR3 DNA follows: TGTGCCAGCAGCTTCTGGAGTGGGACAGGGGGAGGTGAGACCCAGTACTTC.

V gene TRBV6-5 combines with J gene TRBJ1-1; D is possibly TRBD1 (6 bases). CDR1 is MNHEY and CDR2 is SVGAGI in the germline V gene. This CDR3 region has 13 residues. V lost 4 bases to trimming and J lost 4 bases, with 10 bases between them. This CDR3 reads CASSFQGLTEAFF. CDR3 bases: TGTGCCAGCAGTTTTCAGGGGCTCACTGAAGCTTTCTTT.

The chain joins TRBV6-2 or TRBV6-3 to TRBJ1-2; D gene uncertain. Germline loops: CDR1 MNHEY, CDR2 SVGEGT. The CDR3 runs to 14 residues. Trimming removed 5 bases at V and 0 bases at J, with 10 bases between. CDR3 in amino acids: CASSSRSPNYGYTF. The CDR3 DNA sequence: TGTGCCAGCAGTAGCCGGAGCCCTAACTATGGCTACACCTTC.

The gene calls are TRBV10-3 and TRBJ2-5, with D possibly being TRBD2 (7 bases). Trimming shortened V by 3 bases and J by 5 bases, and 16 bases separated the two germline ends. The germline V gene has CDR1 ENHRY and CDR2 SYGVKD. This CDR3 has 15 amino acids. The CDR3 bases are TGTGCCATCAGTGACCGAGGGGGGGCCCTGGAGACCCAGTACTTC. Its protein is CAISDRGGALETQYF.

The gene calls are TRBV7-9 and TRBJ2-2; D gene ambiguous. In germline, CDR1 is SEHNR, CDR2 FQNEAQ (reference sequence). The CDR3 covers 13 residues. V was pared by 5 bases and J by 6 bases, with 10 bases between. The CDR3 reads CASSPRSSGELFF. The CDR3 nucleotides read TGTGCCAGCAGCCCGAGGTCTTCCGGGGAGCTGTTTTTT.

The CDR3 region is CASRTGSLSNQPQHF. CDR3 DNA: TGTGCCAGCAGGACCGGGTCTTTGAGCAATCAGCCCCAGCATTTT. The rearrangement uses TRBV28 and TRBJ1-5; D ambiguous. Trimming cost V 6 bases and J 1 base, with 13 bases left between them. Germline loops: CDR1 MDHEN, CDR2 SYDVKM. This CDR3 spans 15 amino acids.